The rows below give T cell receptor beta chains drawn from one sample of a study of cytomegalovirus exposure and HLA in healthy donors. Libraries were prepared by immunoSEQ multiplex PCR; TCRdb keeps only in-frame clonotypes and omits some of them. The data contain 150,000 to 200,000 clones, about 78% of them singletons. The sample taken for sequencing was PBMCs. The receptors were gathered from a male donor in good health and CMV-seronegative. Each CDR3 is given with its conserved first and last residue. A D gene is named only where the DNA matches it firmly. Some rows mark clone size as missing; the rest say once, few, many or name a class of expanded clone.

D | size | J | V | CDR3 | DNA
TRBD1 | once | TRBJ2-1 | TRBV11-2 | CASSSNRGFNEQFF | TGTGCCAGCAGCTCAAACAGGGGGTTCAATGAGCAGTTCTTC
TRBD2 | few | TRBJ2-5 | TRBV7-3 | CASSLSGGNNAPQETQYF | TGTGCCAGCAGCTTATCGGGGGGTAATAATGCGCCCCAAGAGACCCAGTACTTC
. | . | TRBJ2-5 | TRBV11-2 | CASSMTGVQETQYF | TGTGCCAGCAGCATGACCGGGGTCCAAGAGACCCAGTACTTC
. | . | TRBJ1-1 | TRBV29-1 | CSVLGGAFNTEAFF | TGCAGCGTCCTTGGCGGGGCCTTCAACACTGAAGCTTTCTTT
TRBD1 | few | TRBJ1-1 | TRBV6-5 | CASSLDRANTEAFF | TGTGCCAGCAGCCTCGACAGGGCGAACACTGAAGCTTTCTTT
TRBD2 | . | TRBJ2-1 | TRBV7-3 | CASSPGTSGRGEQFF | TGTGCCAGCAGCCCTGGGACTAGCGGGAGAGGTGAGCAGTTCTTC
TRBD1 | . | TRBJ1-2 | TRBV28 | CASCLPGGGYGYTF | TGTGCCAGCTGCCTACCAGGGGGAGGCTATGGCTACACCTTC
. | . | TRBJ2-3 | TRBV25-1 | CASSEEADYTDTQYF | TGTGCCAGCAGTGAAGAGGCGGACTACACAGATACGCAGTATTTT
. | . | TRBJ1-6 | TRBV7-2 | CASSSNRDSPLHF | TGTGCCAGCAGCTCCAACAGGGATTCACCCCTCCACTTT
TRBD1 | . | TRBJ2-5 | TRBV7-6 | CASSRGQGPEETQYF | TGTGCCAGCAGCCGGGGACAGGGGCCTGAAGAGACCCAGTACTTC
TRBD2 | . | TRBJ2-1 | TRBV5-1 | CASSSGTSGEQFF | TGCGCCAGCAGCTCGGGGACTAGCGGGGAGCAGTTCTTC
TRBD2 | few | TRBJ2-2 | TRBV6-1 | CASRIGGAGELFF | TGTGCCAGCAGGATTGGGGGGGCCGGGGAGCTGTTTTTT
. | few | TRBJ2-7 | TRBV5-4 | CASSPATSLEQYF | TGTGCCAGCAGCCCCGCGACTAGTCTAGAGCAGTACTTC
. | . | TRBJ2-7 | TRBV7-2 | CASSHRRGFDTTEQYF | TGTGCCAGCAGCCACCGGCGTGGGTTTGATACTACAGAGCAGTACTTC
. | . | TRBJ2-1 | TRBV7-9 | CASSSQQGGSYNEQFF | TGTGCCAGCAGTTCGCAACAGGGGGGGTCCTACAATGAGCAGTTCTTC
TRBD2 | . | TRBJ2-5 | TRBV9 | CASSEEGAGGLNQETQYF | TGTGCCAGCAGCGAGGAGGGAGCGGGAGGCCTAAACCAAGAGACCCAGTACTTC
. | . | TRBJ2-3 | TRBV7-3 | CASSPKGRGTHTDTQYF | TGTGCCAGCAGCCCCAAGGGTCGGGGGACCCACACAGATACGCAGTATTTT
TRBD1 | . | TRBJ1-4 | TRBV28 | CASSSPRQGEREKLFF | TGTGCCAGCAGTTCCCCCCGACAGGGTGAGCGTGAAAAACTGTTTTTT
. | once | TRBJ1-1 | TRBV7-3 | CASSSQANTEAFF | TGTGCCAGCAGCTCTCAAGCAAACACTGAAGCTTTCTTT
. | . | TRBJ1-1 | TRBV7-6 | CASSLYPGGTEAFF | TGTGCCAGCAGCTTATACCCGGGTGGTACTGAAGCTTTCTTT
TRBD1 | . | TRBJ1-2 | TRBV7-3 | CASSRGQGRDGYTF | TGTGCCAGCAGCCGGGGACAGGGACGAGATGGCTACACCTTC
TRBD1 | once | TRBJ1-2 | TRBV7-8 | CASSSITGEVHGYTF | TGTGCCAGCAGCTCCATAACAGGGGAAGTCCATGGCTACACCTTC
TRBD1 | . | TRBJ1-2 | TRBV18 | CASSLRTGLDGYTF | TGTGCCAGCTCACTACGGACAGGGTTAGATGGCTACACCTTC
TRBD2 | . | TRBJ2-7 | TRBV6-6 | CASSYSNLAVGYEQYF | TGTGCCAGCAGTTACTCGAATCTAGCGGTTGGTTACGAGCAGTACTTC
TRBD2 | once | TRBJ2-7 | TRBV18 | CASSPLAGVEQYF | TGTGCCAGCTCACCACTAGCGGGAGTCGAGCAGTACTTC
TRBD1 | . | TRBJ2-7 | TRBV11-2 | CASSSTGISYEQYF | TGTGCCAGCAGCTCGACAGGGATTTCATACGAGCAGTACTTC
TRBD1 | . | TRBJ2-2 | TRBV5-1 | CASSDDRAWTGELFF | TGCGCCAGCAGCGACGACAGGGCTTGGACCGGGGAGCTGTTTTTT
. | few | TRBJ2-3 | TRBV7-9 | CASLTPTGQSYTDTQYF | TGTGCCAGCCTAACCCCAACGGGACAAAGTTACACAGATACGCAGTATTTT
. | . | TRBJ2-1 | TRBV27 | CASSPRQSSYNEQFF | TGTGCCAGCAGTCCAAGACAGAGCTCCTACAATGAGCAGTTCTTC
. | . | TRBJ2-5 | TRBV6-4 | CASSEGPRETQYF | TGTGCCAGCTCGGAGGGCCCTCGAGAGACCCAGTACTTC
TRBD1 | . | TRBJ1-5 | TRBV7-2 | CASGQALSNQPQHF | TGTGCCAGTGGACAGGCCCTTAGCAATCAGCCCCAGCATTTC
. | . | TRBJ2-7 | TRBV7-2 | CASSKAPYEQYF | TGTGCCAGCAGCAAAGCCCCCTACGAGCAGTACTTC
. | once | TRBJ2-1 | TRBV6-4 | CASSREPGFSYNEQFF | TGTGCCAGCAGTAGGGAGCCGGGATTCTCCTACAATGAGCAGTTCTTC
TRBD1 | . | TRBJ1-2 | TRBV5-1 | CASSVGDRTTIGYTF | TGCGCCAGCAGCGTGGGGGACAGGACGACTATCGGCTACACCTTC